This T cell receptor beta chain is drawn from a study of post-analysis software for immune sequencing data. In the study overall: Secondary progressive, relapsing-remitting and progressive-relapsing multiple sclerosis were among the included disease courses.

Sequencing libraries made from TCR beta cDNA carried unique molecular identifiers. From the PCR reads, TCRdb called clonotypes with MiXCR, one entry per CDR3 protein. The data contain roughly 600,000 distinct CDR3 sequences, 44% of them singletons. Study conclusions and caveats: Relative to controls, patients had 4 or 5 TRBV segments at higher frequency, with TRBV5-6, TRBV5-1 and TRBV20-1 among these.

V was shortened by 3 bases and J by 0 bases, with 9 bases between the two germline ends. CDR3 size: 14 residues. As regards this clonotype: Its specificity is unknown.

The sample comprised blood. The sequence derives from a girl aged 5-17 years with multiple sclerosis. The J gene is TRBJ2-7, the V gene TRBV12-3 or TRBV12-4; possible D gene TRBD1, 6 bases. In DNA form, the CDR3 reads TGTGCCAGCAGTTTTCAGGGACACTCCTACGAGCAGTACTTC. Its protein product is CASSFQGHSYEQYF.